The source of this T cell receptor (beta chain) is a study of blood T cell repertoires in COVID-19. Study-wide context: T cells, B-cell-depleted T cells, or PBMCs supplied cDNA or gDNA.

Individuals aged roughly 18 to 95 years were recruited from 24 US areas. Cohort assignment relied on participant-reported clinical history. Trimming stripped 0 bases from V and 1 base from J, with 10 bases between. The CDR3 contains 15 residues. Germline values: CDR1 SGHRS, CDR2 YFSETQ. This clone was recorded a few times. Original processing methods: Reference gene primer amplification gave nucleated cell count estimates. Method: immunoSEQ multiplex PCR; TCRdb's copy keeps in-frame clones and lacks some. V and J calls and clone size are given by that table; D and trimming were obtained from the DNA. The table lists 150,000 to 200,000 clones, 70% to 80% of them singletons.

The rearrangement joins TRBV5-1 to TRBJ2-5; D gene unclear. This clonotype was sampled from an older woman in a cohort exposed to, infected with or recovered from COVID-19 (not recorded which). Sequencing was carried out using PBMCs or T cells enriched from blood (not recorded which). The CDR3 nucleotides are TGCGCCAGCAGCTTGGGTCCAGCTAGCCAAGAGACCCAGTACTTC. It translates to CASSLGPASQETQYF.